This note documents a single TCR beta chain sequence. Its specificity is unknown. These data come from a study of cytomegalovirus exposure and HLA in healthy donors. Study-wide points: Researchers had no immune exposure information except CMV serostatus available.

Trimming took 4 bases from V and 0 from J, leaving 13 bases between them. Germline V gene data show CDR1 as SNHLY and CDR2 as FYNNEI. There are 16 residues in the CDR3. PCR involved 60 Vbeta and 13 Jbeta primers. Using immunoSEQ multiplex PCR, the repertoire was profiled, and TCRdb retains in-frame clones only, with some absent. The sample lists some 150,000 clones, around 75% occurring once. The chain combines TRBV2 with TRBJ2-1; D possibly corresponds to TRBD2 (7 bases). The sequencing input was PBMCs. The sequence was obtained from a woman in her twenties or thirties in good health and CMV-seronegative. The DNA of the CDR3 is TGTGCCAGCAGTGTCGAGGGGGGGAGCTCCTACAATGAGCAGTTCTTC. Protein: CASSVEGGSSYNEQFF. Full variable domain (rest looked up from reference TRBV2 and TRBJ2-1): EPEVTQTPSHQVTQMGQEVILRCVPISNHLYFYWYRQILGQKVEFLVSFYNNEISEKSEIFDDQFSVERPDGSNFTLKIRSTKLEDSAMYFCASSVEGGSSYNEQFFGPGTRLTVL.